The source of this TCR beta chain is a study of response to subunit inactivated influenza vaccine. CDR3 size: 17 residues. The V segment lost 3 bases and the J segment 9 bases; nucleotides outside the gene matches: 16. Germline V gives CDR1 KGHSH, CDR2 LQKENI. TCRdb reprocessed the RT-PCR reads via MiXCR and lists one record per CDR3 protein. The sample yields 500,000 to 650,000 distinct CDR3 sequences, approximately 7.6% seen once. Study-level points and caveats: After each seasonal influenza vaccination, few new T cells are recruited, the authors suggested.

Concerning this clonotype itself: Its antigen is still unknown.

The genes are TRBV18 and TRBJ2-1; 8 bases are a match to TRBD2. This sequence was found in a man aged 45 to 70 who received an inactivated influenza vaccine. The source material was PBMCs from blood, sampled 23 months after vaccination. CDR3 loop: CASSPRGSGADVFEQFF. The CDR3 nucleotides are TGTGCCAGCTCACCCCGGGGTAGCGGGGCGGACGTTTTTGAGCAGTTCTTC.